The source of this TCR beta chain is a study of blood T cell repertoires in COVID-19. Study-level information: The study drew acute and convalescent COVID-19 samples from the United States, Italy and Spain. The cDNA or gDNA used as material had been derived from T cells, B-cell-depleted T cells, or PBMCs.

Authors' data handling: Estimates of nucleated cell counts were drawn from the amplification of reference gene primers. Assay used: immunoSEQ multiplex PCR; TCRdb lists only in-frame clones, some missing. V, J and clone size reflect that table, while D and trimming were determined from the DNA. Among about 240,000 clones listed, roughly 87% were seen once. This clone has a handful of counts. The sample was peripheral blood. The receptor's source is a man aged 55 to 70 who had recovered from COVID-19.

CDR3 sequence reads: CARPADRRYEQYV. CDR3 in DNA: TGTGCCAGACCGGCGGACAGGCGATACGAGCAGTACGTC. V is TRBV24-1 and J is TRBJ2-7, with 7 nucleotides matching TRBD1. Germline V gene lookup returns CDR1 KGHDR and CDR2 SFDVKD. The CDR3 spans 13 residues. J lost 4 bases, V lost 11 bases, and 10 bases had no gene match.